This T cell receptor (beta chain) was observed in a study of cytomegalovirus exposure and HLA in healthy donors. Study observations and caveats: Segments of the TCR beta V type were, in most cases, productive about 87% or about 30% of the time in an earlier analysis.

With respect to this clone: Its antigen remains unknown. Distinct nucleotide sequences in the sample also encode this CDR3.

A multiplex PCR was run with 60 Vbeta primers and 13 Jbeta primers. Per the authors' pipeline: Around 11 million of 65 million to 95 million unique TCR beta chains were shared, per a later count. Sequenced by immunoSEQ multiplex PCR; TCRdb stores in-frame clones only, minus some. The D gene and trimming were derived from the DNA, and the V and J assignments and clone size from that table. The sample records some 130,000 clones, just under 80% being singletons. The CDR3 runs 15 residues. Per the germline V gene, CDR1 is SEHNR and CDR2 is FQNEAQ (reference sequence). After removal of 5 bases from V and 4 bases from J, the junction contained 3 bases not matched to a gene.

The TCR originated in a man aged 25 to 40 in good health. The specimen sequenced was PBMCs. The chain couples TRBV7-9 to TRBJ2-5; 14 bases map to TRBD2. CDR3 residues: CASSPGLAGVETQYF. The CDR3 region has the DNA TGTGCCAGCAGCCCGGGACTAGCGGGAGTAGAGACCCAGTACTTC.